Shown below are 31 T cell receptor beta chains from a single sample sequenced in a study of shared clonotypes between healthy human individuals. Produced via immunoSEQ multiplex PCR; TCRdb's table is partial and in-frame only. Seen here are about 490,000 clones, over 70% observed once, and the top ten hold over 9.5%. The sample was PBMCs. The receptor set was obtained from a woman aged 40 to 49 in good health. Some clones in this sample may be carry-over from other donors' samples.

The genes are TRBV7-3 and TRBJ2-4; D unclear. CDR1 and CDR2 (germline): SGHTA, FQGTGA. V dropped 4 bases and J dropped 0 bases, with 16 bases sitting between them. The CDR3 runs to 17 residues. The CDR3 DNA is TGTGCCAGCAGCTCCGAACCGGCCCCTATAGCCAAAAACATTCAGTACTTC. It yields the protein CASSSEPAPIAKNIQYF.

In this sample, this clone turned up once. This sequence is one base from a far larger clone and is likely a read error. The chain joins TRBV10-3 to TRBJ2-1; 8 bases agree with TRBD2. From germline, CDR1 is ENHRY and CDR2 SYGVKD. J was trimmed by 8 bases and V by 6 bases; bases with no gene match: 15. The CDR3 has 16 residues. In DNA form, the CDR3 reads TGTGCCATCAGGGGGCCTGCTCGGGGAGCGGGGGATGAGCAGTTCTTC. Translated, it gives CAIRGPARGAGDEQFF.

This chain uses TRBV9 with TRBJ2-2; D call uncertain. This CDR3 is built from 13 residues. Trimming shortened V by 3 bases and J by 4 bases, and 7 bases separated the two germline ends. CDR1 is SGDLS, CDR2 YYNGEE, per germline. The CDR3 DNA is TGTGCCAGCAGCGGCGAGGTCACCGGGGAGCTGTTTTTT. It is translated as CASSGEVTGELFF.

The chain has TRBV28 and TRBJ1-1; possible D gene TRBD1, 5 bases. Germline V gives CDR1 MDHEN, CDR2 SYDVKM. Trimming shortened V by 2 bases and J by 0 bases, and 13 bases separated the two germline ends. The CDR3 contains 16 residues. Here the CDR3 reads CASSLHRSLMNTEAFF. The CDR3 coding sequence is TGTGCCAGCAGTTTACACAGGTCACTCATGAACACTGAAGCTTTCTTT.

As concerns this clone: This likely stems from a read error, as it lies one base from a far larger clone. The sample holds other DNA sequences that translate to the same CDR3. The genes are TRBV28 and TRBJ1-1; no firm D call. The CDR3 consists of 17 residues. Germline CDR1 reads MDHEN; CDR2 reads SYDVKM. The V end was cut by 2 bases, the J end by 1 base, with 17 bases between. CDR3: CASSLLAKRTSNTEAFF. DNA for the CDR3: TGTGCCAGCAGTTTACTTGCTAAACGTACCTCGAACACTGAAGCTTTCTTT.

The chain has TRBV18 and TRBJ1-1; a possible D gene is TRBD1 (6 bases). The V and J ends lost 3 bases and 5 bases respectively, with 16 bases between them. The germline gives CDR1 KGHSH, CDR2 LQKENI. The CDR3 runs to 15 residues. The CDR3 protein is CASSPGEGGVTEAFF. CDR3 in DNA: TGTGCCAGCTCACCTGGTGAGGGGGGAGTGACTGAAGCTTTCTTT.

The rearrangement joins TRBV6-6 to TRBJ1-2; D may be TRBD1 (5 bases). V lost 8 bases, J lost 4 bases, and 14 bases lay in between. Per germline, CDR1 MNHNY and CDR2 SVGAGI (reference sequence). CDR3 size: 13 residues. In DNA, the CDR3 is TGTGCCAGCCGTATAGGGGTCAGCTATGGCTACACCTTC. Amino acids: CASRIGVSYGYTF.

This sequence joins TRBV18 and TRBJ2-1, with no clear D. Per germline, CDR1 KGHSH and CDR2 LQKENI. CDR3 length equals 15 residues. V shed 5 bases and J shed 8 bases, with 19 bases lying between them. The CDR3 DNA sequence: TGTGCCAGCTCATCCCGACAAGGCCCAGGTGATGAGCAGTTCTTC. This translates into CASSSRQGPGDEQFF. Combining the CDR3 with reference TRBV18 and TRBJ2-1 gives the whole variable domain NAGVMQNPRHLVRRRGQEARLRCSPMKGHSHVYWYRQLPEEGLKFMVYLQKENIIDESGMPKERFSAEFPKEGPSILRIQQVVRGDSAAYFCASSSRQGPGDEQFFGPGTRLTVL.

The chain uses TRBV27 and TRBJ1-4; D is unresolved. Trimming stripped 2 bases from V and 1 base from J, with 5 bases between. Germline loops: CDR1 MNHEY, CDR2 SMNVEV (reference sequence). CDR3 size: 14 residues. CDR3 in amino acids: CASSLGRTNEKLFF. The CDR3 DNA reads as TGTGCCAGCAGTTTAGGTCGAACTAATGAAAAACTGTTTTTT.

The table lists this clone with a few counts. V usage is TRBV5-6 and J usage is TRBJ1-3; TRBD1 matches 7 bases. The V gene's germline CDR1 is SGHDT and CDR2 YYEEEE. The CDR3 length is 16 residues. The V and J ends lost 0 bases and 3 bases, in that order; junction bases with no gene match: 6. This chain's CDR3 is CASSLDRGLSGNTIYF. As DNA, the CDR3 is TGTGCCAGCAGCTTGGACAGGGGATTAAGTGGAAACACCATATATTTT.

This clone was detected a few times. V gene TRBV7-2 combines with J gene TRBJ2-3; tentative D call: TRBD2 (5 bases). Germline-derived CDR1 and CDR2 are SGHTA and FQGNSA. The V and J ends lost 5 bases and 6 bases respectively, with 9 bases between them. The CDR3 sequence is 12 residues long. In nucleotides, the CDR3 is TGTGCCAGCAGCAGCGGTCGCGATACGCAGTATTTT. The encoded protein is CASSSGRDTQYF.

This clone was seen a few times. This sequence joins TRBV5-1 and TRBJ2-2; 10 bases line up with TRBD2. V trimming: 0 bases; J trimming: 4 bases; junction bases outside the gene matches: 6. CDR1 and CDR2 (germline): SGHRS, YFSETQ. The CDR3 length is 17 residues. The CDR3 spells CASSLGLAGLGTGELFF. CDR3 nucleotides: TGCGCCAGCAGCTTGGGACTAGCGGGCTTGGGCACCGGGGAGCTGTTTTTT.

The genes are TRBV28 and TRBJ2-3; a weak D match, TRBD2 (5 bases). Per germline, CDR1 MDHEN and CDR2 SYDVKM. CDR3 length: 15 residues. The germline V and J ends were trimmed by 3 bases and 1 base, with 11 bases remaining between them. CDR3 loop: CASSFRGPRTDTQYF. The CDR3 nucleotides read TGTGCCAGCAGTTTCCGAGGGCCCCGCACAGATACGCAGTATTTT.

On this clone: A far larger clone differs by one base, so this is likely a read error. DNA of the CDR3: TGTGCCAGCAGCTTGGTTGGGGGAGGCTATTGCTACACCTTC. Translated, it gives CASSLVGGGYCYTF. The V and J genes are TRBV5-6 and TRBJ1-2; D is possibly TRBD1 (5 bases). Germline V gene lookup returns CDR1 SGHDT and CDR2 YYEEEE. CDR3 size: 14 residues.

This clone was seen at least ten times. The same CDR3 also results from other DNA sequences found in this sample. The V gene is TRBV7-2, the J gene TRBJ2-5; D is ambiguous. Per germline, CDR1 SGHTA and CDR2 FQGNSA. V was cut by 2 bases and J by 2 bases, with 0 bases left in between. CDR3 length equals 11 residues. CDR3 sequence (DNA): TGTGCCAGCAGCTTACAAGAGACCCAGTACTTC. As protein: CASSLQETQYF.

The chain combines TRBV4-2 with TRBJ2-7, with 10 positions matching TRBD1. This CDR3 has 16 residues. The ends lost 3 bases at V and 1 base at J; junction bases unmatched: 6. Germline V CDR1 and CDR2: LGHNA, YNFKEQ. The CDR3 DNA reads TGTGCCAGCAGCCACCCCGGGACAGGGGTTTCCTACGAGCAGTACTTC. This translates into CASSHPGTGVSYEQYF.

The J gene is TRBJ2-7, the V gene TRBV7-9, with 12 bases fitting TRBD1. Germline assignment: CDR1 SEHNR and CDR2 FQNEAQ (reference sequence). V gave up 5 bases and J gave up 4 bases; unmatched junction bases: 12. This CDR3 is 17 amino acids long. CDR3 in amino acids: CASSPDPGTGGAYEQYF. CDR3 coding DNA: TGTGCCAGCAGCCCCGATCCCGGGACAGGGGGCGCATACGAGCAGTACTTC.

The rearrangement links TRBV7-2 to TRBJ2-7; possibly TRBD1 or TRBD2 for D (5 bases each). The CDR3 consists of 13 residues. V was clipped by 4 bases and J by 3 bases, with 10 bases between them. Germline loops: CDR1 SGHTA, CDR2 FQGNSA. The CDR3 loop is CASSSGPLYEQYF. The CDR3 DNA reads as TGTGCCAGCAGCTCGGGACCACTCTACGAGCAGTACTTC.

This chain links TRBV19 with TRBJ2-7; no reliable D call. V lost 5 bases and J 1 base, leaving 9 bases between the germline ends. The CDR3 loop spans 13 amino acids. CDR1 is LNHDA and CDR2 is SQIVND in the germline V gene (reference sequence). The CDR3 sequence: CASSLGFSYEQYF. The CDR3 DNA sequence: TGTGCCAGTAGTCTCGGTTTTTCCTACGAGCAGTACTTC.

Turning to this clone: A much larger clone differs by one base, so this may be a read error. This sample also contains other DNA sequences that code for the same CDR3. The chain combines TRBV7-2 with TRBJ2-5; perhaps D is TRBD1 or TRBD2 (6 bases each). The ends were cut back, 4 bases at V and 5 bases at J, with 20 bases in the middle. Germline V CDR1 and CDR2: SGHTA, FQGNSA. There are 16 residues in the CDR3. The CDR3, as DNA: TGTGCCAGCAGCTCCGCGGGATGGGGGGCCCGTGAGACCCAGTACTTC. Residues: CASSSAGWGARETQYF.

The V call is TRBV19, the J call TRBJ1-5, with 9 bases fitting TRBD1. The CDR3 is made up of 13 amino acids. J was trimmed by 4 bases and V by 6 bases; bases with no gene match: 1. Looked up from germline, CDR1 is LNHDA and CDR2 is SQIVND (reference sequence). This CDR3 is CASRGQGNQPQHF. The DNA of the CDR3 is TGTGCCAGTAGGGGACAGGGAAATCAGCCCCAGCATTTT.

The chain employs TRBV9 and TRBJ2-1; 7 nucleotides match TRBD2. In germline, CDR1 is SGDLS, CDR2 YYNGEE. The CDR3 covers 16 residues. The V segment lost 0 bases and the J segment 5 bases; nucleotides outside the gene matches: 8. CDR3 amino acids: CASSVGPGLYDNEQFF. In DNA, the CDR3 is TGTGCCAGCAGCGTAGGGCCGGGACTATACGACAATGAGCAGTTCTTC.

This clone showed up many times. This sample also contains other DNA sequences that code for the same CDR3. The chain uses TRBV5-4 and TRBJ2-2, with 11 bases fitting TRBD2. CDR1 is SGHNT, CDR2 YYREEE, per germline (reference sequence). With V trimmed by 5 bases and J by 5 bases, 8 bases remained unmatched. The CDR3 totals 16 residues. The CDR3 here is CASRPGTSGFTGELFF. The CDR3 DNA is TGTGCCAGCAGGCCCGGGACTAGCGGTTTTACCGGGGAGCTGTTTTTT. Filled out from reference TRBV5-4 and TRBJ2-2, the complete variable domain reads ETGVTQSPTHLIKTRGQQVTLRCSSQSGHNTVSWYQQALGQGPQFIFQYYREEENGRGNFPPRFSGLQFPNYSSELNVNALELDDSALYLCASRPGTSGFTGELFFGEGSRLTVL.

The chain couples TRBV7-9 to TRBJ2-1; 9 positions agree with TRBD1. CDR3 size: 16 residues. Germline assignment: CDR1 SEHNR and CDR2 FQNEAQ (reference sequence). V shed 8 bases and J 10 bases; nucleotides not matched to a gene: 18. Written as DNA, the CDR3 is TGTGCCAGCTCCCCCATTGGGGGACAGGGCGGGTTGGAGCAGTTCTTC. This translates into CASSPIGGQGGLEQFF.

The rearrangement uses TRBV28 and TRBJ2-2, with TRBD1 identical over 8 bases. V gave up 5 bases and J gave up 6 bases; unmatched junction bases: 11. The CDR3 is 16 amino acids. Germline V gene sequence: CDR1 MDHEN, CDR2 SYDVKM. The CDR3 loop reads CASSQDRGLAPGELFF. As DNA, the CDR3 is TGTGCCAGCAGTCAAGACAGGGGATTGGCCCCCGGGGAGCTGTTTTTT.

This CDR3 reads CASSFRVNTEAFF. Here the CDR3 DNA reads TGTGCCAGCAGCTTCCGAGTAAACACTGAAGCTTTCTTT. The V call is TRBV7-2, the J call TRBJ1-1; D gene uncertain. CDR3 length equals 13 residues. Per germline, CDR1 SGHTA and CDR2 FQGNSA. V lost 3 bases and J 2 bases, leaving 7 bases between the germline ends.

The chain links TRBV9 to TRBJ2-1, with TRBD2 as a possible D gene (5 bases). Germline V gives CDR1 SGDLS, CDR2 YYNGEE. V shed 3 bases and J shed 2 bases, with 18 bases lying between them. The CDR3 contains 17 residues. CDR3 in DNA: TGTGCCAGCAGCGCCCCGAGAGGAGCGGTCACCTACAATGAGCAGTTCTTC. It yields the protein CASSAPRGAVTYNEQFF.

The J gene is TRBJ2-1, the V gene TRBV11-3; maybe TRBD1 (5 bases). The CDR3 length is 16 residues. Per the germline V gene, CDR1 is SGHNT and CDR2 is YENEEA. V lost 0 bases to trimming and J lost 2 bases, with 11 bases between them. The CDR3 loop reads CASSLEADSTYNEQFF. CDR3 coding DNA: TGTGCCAGCAGCTTAGAAGCAGACAGTACCTACAATGAGCAGTTCTTC.

Worth noting for this clone: A clone one base away is much larger, so this may be a read error. CDR3 nucleotide sequence: TGTGCCAGCGTTGAACCCCGACTAGACCAATACTACAATGAGCAGTTCTTC. This translates into CASVEPRLDQYYNEQFF. The genes are TRBV28 and TRBJ2-1; the D gene is possibly TRBD2 (6 bases). Deletions cut 8 bases from V and 3 bases from J, with 23 bases between. This CDR3 has 17 residues. Germline V CDR1 and CDR2: MDHEN, SYDVKM.

The CDR3 loop is CASSLPGQGGEKLFF. The CDR3 coding sequence is TGTGCCAGCAGCCTACCGGGACAGGGGGGTGAAAAACTGTTTTTT. The chain joins TRBV28 to TRBJ1-4, with 11 nucleotides matching TRBD1. The CDR3 is 15 amino acids. Germline V lookup: CDR1 MDHEN, CDR2 SYDVKM. The J segment lost 7 bases and the V segment lost 6 bases, leaving 7 bases of the junction unmatched.

Concerning this clone: A far larger clone is only one base removed, so a read error is likely. Here the CDR3 omits its conserved ending phenylalanine or tryptophan, so a read error is the likely source. The sample holds other DNA sequences that translate to the same CDR3. The chain has TRBV5-4 and TRBJ1-2, with a weak D call TRBD1 (6 bases). Trimming cost V 0 bases and J 4 bases, with 10 bases left between them. The germline CDR1 and CDR2 sequences are SGHNT and YYREEE (reference sequence). The CDR3 contains 14 residues. The CDR3 DNA follows: TGTGCCAGCAGCTTGGACAGGGAGGTCTATGGCTACACCTTA. Its protein is CASSLDREVYGYTL.